These 26 T cell receptor beta chains came from one sample sequenced in a study of T cell repertoires in cytomegalovirus infection. TCRdb itself ran the reads through MiXCR, one entry per CDR3 protein. The sample yields hundreds of thousands of distinct CDR3 sequences, roughly a sixth seen once. The sample comprised PBMCs. The origin of the receptors is a human donor in good health (CMV status not recorded). Some clones in this sample may be carry-over from other donors' samples.

This clonotype was counted once. DNA of the CDR3: TGTGCCAGCAGTTTGGACACCCTGGGGGAGACCCAGTACTTC. As protein: CASSLDTLGETQYF. This rearrangement joins TRBV6-6 to TRBJ2-5; weak D call: TRBD1 (5 bases). This CDR3 comprises 14 residues. The V end lost 4 bases, the J end lost 5 bases, and 14 bases lay between the germline ends. Looked up from germline, CDR1 is MNHNY and CDR2 is SVGAGI (reference sequence).

This clonotype was seen many times. The chain joins TRBV10-3 to TRBJ1-3; no clear D gene. From germline, CDR1 is ENHRY and CDR2 SYGVKD. Trimming removed 2 bases from V and 0 bases from J, with 8 bases in between. This CDR3 spans 15 amino acids. The CDR3 loop is CAISERSSSGNTIYF. The CDR3 bases are TGTGCCATCAGTGAGAGGAGCAGCTCTGGAAACACCATATATTTT.

The chain employs TRBV20-1 and TRBJ2-5; D might be TRBD1 or TRBD2, each matching 6 bases. The CDR3 length is 14 residues. V lost 0 bases and J lost 5, with 13 bases in between. Germline CDR1 DFQATT, CDR2 SNEGSKA (reference sequence). The CDR3 loop is CSARDRGARETQYF. The CDR3 DNA is TGCAGTGCTAGAGATAGGGGGGCTCGGGAGACCCAGTACTTC.

This clonotype was observed many times. This chain links TRBV7-2 with TRBJ2-5, with D possibly being TRBD1 (6 bases). CDR1 is SGHTA and CDR2 is FQGNSA in the germline V gene. The V end was cut by 10 bases, the J end by 4 bases, with 25 bases between. The CDR3 contains 16 residues. The CDR3 DNA sequence: TGTGCCACTTCCCCAGGGGCGATAAGGGAAGGAGAGACCCAGTACTTC. It is translated as CATSPGAIREGETQYF. The variable domain in full, completed from reference TRBV7-2 and TRBJ2-5, reads GAGVSQSPSNKVTEKGKDVELRCDPISGHTALYWYRQSLGQGLEFLIYFQGNSAPDKSGLPSDRFSAERTGGSVSTLTIQRTQQEDSAVYLCATSPGAIREGETQYFGPGTRLLVL.

Many counts were recorded for this clonotype. CDR3 protein: CASSFNVRGAGDTQYF. The CDR3 DNA is TGTGCCAGCAGCTTTAATGTACGGGGGGCCGGCGATACGCAGTATTTT. The J gene is TRBJ2-3, the V gene TRBV7-2, with D perhaps matching TRBD2 (7 bases). Germline-derived CDR1 and CDR2 are SGHTA and FQGNSA. The length of the CDR3 is 16 residues. V was trimmed by 3 bases and J by 6 bases, leaving 19 bases between them.

This clonotype appeared a few times. The chain is built from TRBV5-1 and TRBJ2-1; 7 bases map to TRBD1. Trimming took 5 bases from V and 3 from J; bases not matched to a gene: 5. The CDR3 runs 14 residues. Germline CDR1 SGHRS, CDR2 YFSETQ. The CDR3 sequence is CASRETGIYNEQFF. The CDR3 nucleotides are TGCGCCAGCAGAGAGACAGGGATCTACAATGAGCAGTTCTTC.

This clonotype was seen ten or more times. The chain recombines TRBV7-2 with TRBJ2-3, with 7 bases lining up with TRBD2. J was trimmed by 3 bases and V by 5 bases; bases with no gene match: 17. The CDR3 has 18 residues. CDR1 and CDR2 (germline): SGHTA, FQGNSA. The CDR3 here is CASSPHTRASGATDTQYF. The DNA for the CDR3 is TGTGCCAGCAGCCCTCATACCCGGGCGAGCGGGGCAACAGATACGCAGTATTTT.

The gene calls are TRBV20-1 and TRBJ2-5; D is tentatively TRBD1 or TRBD2 (5 bases each). This CDR3 is 14 amino acids long. V was pared by 6 bases and J by 4 bases, with 18 bases between. The germline V gene encodes CDR1 DFQATT and CDR2 SNEGSKA (reference sequence). CDR3 residues: CSAADGGPGETQYF. The CDR3, as DNA: TGCAGTGCCGCAGATGGGGGACCTGGAGAGACCCAGTACTTC.

This clonotype was observed many times. The chain employs TRBV6-1 and TRBJ2-6; the match to TRBD1 covers 9 bases. Germline V gene sequence: CDR1 MNHNS, CDR2 SASEGT. Unmatched junction bases numbered 9, after V lost 1 base and J lost 2 bases. This CDR3 region has 19 residues. As DNA, the CDR3 is TGTGCCAGCAGTGAAGTCCCGGGACAGGGTAGCCCTGGGGCCAACGTCCTGACTTTC. Protein: CASSEVPGQGSPGANVLTF.

There are many counts of this clonotype. V and J are TRBV7-2 and TRBJ1-5, with 10 positions matching TRBD1. This CDR3 contains 16 residues. The V gene's germline CDR1 is SGHTA and CDR2 FQGNSA. The ends lost 3 bases at V and 2 bases at J; junction bases unmatched: 4. CDR3 in amino acids: CASSLGTGVGNQPQHF. The DNA for the CDR3 is TGTGCCAGCAGCTTGGGGACAGGGGTCGGCAATCAGCCCCAGCATTTT.

The J gene is TRBJ2-3, the V gene TRBV12-3 or TRBV12-4; D not certain. Trimming removed 3 bases from V and 2 bases from J, with 15 bases in between. The CDR3 spans 16 residues. The CDR3: CASSLWATAYTDTQYF. CDR3 bases: TGTGCCAGCAGTTTGTGGGCCACAGCCTACACAGATACGCAGTATTTT.

The CDR3 loop is CASSLASFDEQFF. The CDR3 coding sequence is TGCGCCAGCAGCTTGGCCAGTTTCGATGAGCAGTTCTTC. The chain recombines TRBV5-1 with TRBJ2-1; D not certain. This CDR3 has 13 residues. Germline values: CDR1 SGHRS, CDR2 YFSETQ. V dropped 0 bases and J dropped 8 bases, with 9 bases sitting between them.

The genes are TRBV20-1 and TRBJ2-6; D is undetermined. V lost 6 bases and J 0 bases, leaving 12 bases between the germline ends. The CDR3 contains 15 residues. Germline CDR1 reads DFQATT; CDR2 reads SNEGSKA (reference sequence). The CDR3 DNA is TGCAGTGCCGGGTCAACGTACTCTGGGGCCAACGTCCTGACTTTC. Protein product: CSAGSTYSGANVLTF.

This clonotype was picked up a small number of times. The J gene is TRBJ2-5, the V gene TRBV28; D may be TRBD1 (5 bases). The CDR3 consists of 11 residues. From germline, CDR1 is MDHEN and CDR2 SYDVKM. With 6 bases removed from V and 11 bases from J, the gap between germline ends came to 13 bases. This chain's CDR3 is CASSSDSKQYF. Here the CDR3 DNA reads TGTGCCAGCAGCAGCGACAGTAAACAGTACTTC.

This clonotype appeared once. The J gene is TRBJ2-1, the V gene TRBV29-1, with 13 bases matching TRBD2. With V trimmed by 0 bases and J by 6 bases, 5 bases remained unmatched. Germline CDR1 and CDR2: SQVTM and ANQGSEA. This CDR3 spans 16 amino acids. DNA for the CDR3: TGCAGCGTTGAAGATTTACTAGCGGGGGGGGGCAATGAGCAGTTCTTC. Amino acids: CSVEDLLAGGGNEQFF.

The gene calls are TRBV14 and TRBJ2-5, with D perhaps matching TRBD1 (6 bases). Germline-derived CDR1 and CDR2 are SGHDN and FVKESK. Deletions cut 4 bases from V and 4 bases from J, with 22 bases between. This CDR3 region has 17 residues. The CDR3 loop reads CASSPRTEMVGRETQYF. The CDR3 DNA is TGTGCCAGCAGCCCCCGGACAGAAATGGTAGGAAGAGAGACCCAGTACTTC.

This clonotype was counted between two and nine times. The rearrangement uses TRBV5-4 and TRBJ2-2; 7 bases match TRBD2. This CDR3 has 16 residues. CDR1 and CDR2 from the germline V gene are SGHNT and YYREEE (reference sequence). V lost 4 bases and J lost 3; bases outside the gene matches: 9. DNA for the CDR3: TGTGCCAGCAGCCTCTTGGGCGGGGGATACACCGGGGAGCTGTTTTTT. Protein sequence: CASSLLGGGYTGELFF. The whole variable domain, filled in from reference TRBV5-4 and TRBJ2-2, reads ETGVTQSPTHLIKTRGQQVTLRCSSQSGHNTVSWYQQALGQGPQFIFQYYREEENGRGNFPPRFSGLQFPNYSSELNVNALELDDSALYLCASSLLGGGYTGELFFGEGSRLTVL.

This clonotype was observed a handful of times. The chain joins TRBV29-1 to TRBJ1-1; TRBD1 matches at 7 bases. Germline CDR1 reads SQVTM; CDR2 reads ANQGSEA. The CDR3 covers 13 residues. V was pared by 6 bases and J by 3 bases, with 7 bases of the junction left unmatched. The CDR3 sequence: CSVDTGEHTEAFF. The CDR3 DNA follows: TGCAGCGTGGATACAGGGGAGCACACTGAAGCTTTCTTT.

This clonotype was counted ten times or more. This sequence joins TRBV7-2 and TRBJ2-5, with D perhaps TRBD2 (6 bases). Germline values: CDR1 SGHTA, CDR2 FQGNSA. CDR3 length: 17 residues. Trimming took 4 bases from V and 0 from J, leaving 18 bases between them. The DNA for the CDR3 is TGTGCCAGCAGCTATGGGCAGAAAAAGCGGGACCAAGAGACCCAGTACTTC. Protein sequence: CASSYGQKKRDQETQYF.

In its sample, this clonotype was seen many times. This sequence joins TRBV7-8 and TRBJ2-5; D is uncertain. From germline, CDR1 is SGHVS and CDR2 FQNEAQ. This CDR3 contains 13 residues. V dropped 5 bases and J dropped 2 bases, with 9 bases sitting between them. CDR3 sequence: CASSRERQETQYF. CDR3 bases: TGTGCCAGCAGCCGAGAGAGGCAAGAGACCCAGTACTTC.

This clonotype was detected only a few times. The chain uses TRBV7-2 and TRBJ2-5; either TRBD1 or TRBD2 may fit D (5 bases each). The germline CDR1 and CDR2 sequences are SGHTA and FQGNSA. Trimming removed 1 base at V and 7 bases at J, with 10 bases between. CDR3 length equals 13 residues. The CDR3 is CASSLVGVGTQYF. The CDR3 nucleotides read TGTGCCAGCAGCTTAGTGGGGGTCGGGACCCAGTACTTC.

This clonotype was seen at least ten times. The chain recombines TRBV7-2 with TRBJ1-2; no definite D call. CDR3 length: 14 residues. The germline CDR1 and CDR2 sequences are SGHTA and FQGNSA. Deletions cut 0 bases from V and 2 bases from J, with 7 bases between. CDR3 nucleotides: TGTGCCAGCAGCTTAGCAGACGGAAACTATGGCTACACCTTC. It is translated as CASSLADGNYGYTF.

The chain is built from TRBV7-6 and TRBJ2-1, with TRBD2 matching over 11 bases. The germline gives CDR1 SGHVS, CDR2 FNYEAQ. The CDR3 is made up of 18 amino acids. The junction had 6 bases not matched to a gene; V was cut back by 2 bases and J by 0 bases. CDR3 sequence reads: CASSLRLAGGISYNEQFF. The CDR3 bases are TGTGCCAGCAGCTTACGGCTAGCGGGGGGTATCTCCTACAATGAGCAGTTCTTC.

This clonotype has a handful of counts. The V call is TRBV27, the J call TRBJ2-2; D may be TRBD2 (5 bases). The length of the CDR3 is 17 residues. Germline assignment: CDR1 MNHEY and CDR2 SMNVEV (reference sequence). V gave up 5 bases and J gave up 5 bases, with 21 bases separating them. This CDR3 is CASSANLVRGITGELFF. CDR3 bases: TGTGCCAGCAGTGCGAACCTAGTGCGAGGGATAACCGGGGAGCTGTTTTTT.

The V gene is TRBV2, the J gene TRBJ2-1; D uncertain. V dropped 5 bases and J dropped 1 base, with 9 bases sitting between them. The V gene's germline CDR1 is SNHLY and CDR2 FYNNEI. This CDR3 contains 14 residues. CDR3 in amino acids: CASSSSNSYNEQFF. CDR3 nucleotides: TGTGCCAGCAGTTCCAGTAATTCCTACAATGAGCAGTTCTTC.

This clonotype occurred many times. This chain joins TRBV19 and TRBJ2-3, with a tentative D call TRBD2 (6 bases). The length of the CDR3 is 14 residues. V was shortened by 5 bases and J by 1 base, with 10 bases between the two germline ends. Germline lookup yields CDR1 LNHDA and CDR2 SQIVND (reference sequence). The CDR3, as DNA: TGTGCCAGTAGTTTATGGGGGGGCACAGATACGCAGTATTTT. Its translation is CASSLWGGTDTQYF.